This TCR beta chain was observed in a study of blood T cells in healthy people across ages. CDR1 and CDR2 from the germline V gene are SGHTA and FQGNSA. The CDR3 runs to 13 residues. V lost 5 bases and J 9 bases, leaving 14 bases between the germline ends. Then a second PCR, running roughly 7 to 11 cycles, was carried out with a sample-barcoded 5' primer and a J-beta primer mix. TCRdb recomputed calls from the 5' RACE reads with MiXCR, one row per CDR3 protein. The table records 1.5 million to 2 million distinct CDR3 sequences, 28% of them present only once. This chain connects TRBV7-2 to TRBJ2-1; D might be TRBD1 (6 bases). The sequenced material came from blood. The origin of this receptor is a woman younger than 45 in good health. The CDR3 protein is CASSPRQESEQFF. CDR3 nucleotide sequence: TGTGCCAGCAGCCCTAGACAGGAAAGTGAGCAGTTCTTC.